These 13 T cell receptor beta chains were all obtained from the same sample, sequenced in a study of blood T cells in healthy people across ages. PCR was performed a second time for about 7 to 12 cycles using a sample-barcoded 5' primer and a J-beta primer mix. TCRdb re-called the 5' RACE reads with MiXCR, one entry per CDR3 protein. Here the sample spans 1.5 million to 2 million distinct CDR3 sequences, 25% to 30% being singletons. The sample taken for sequencing was blood. Receptor source: a woman aged 30 to 39 in good health.

The chain joins TRBV19 to TRBJ1-5, with 7 nucleotides matching TRBD1. Germline V gene data show CDR1 as LNHDA and CDR2 as SQIVND (reference sequence). This CDR3 contains 13 residues. Trimming took 4 bases from V and 9 from J; bases not matched to a gene: 6. The CDR3 DNA reads as TGTGCCAGTAGTAGGGACAGACCGCCGCCCCAGCATTTT. Translating it yields CASSRDRPPPQHF.

The chain recombines TRBV5-4 with TRBJ2-3, with a tentative D call TRBD1 (6 bases). This CDR3 is built from 14 residues. The V end lost 4 bases, the J end lost 4 bases, and 13 bases lay between the germline ends. The germline V gene encodes CDR1 SGHNT and CDR2 YYREEE (reference sequence). Here the CDR3 reads CASSGLEGADTQYF. The CDR3, as DNA: TGTGCCAGCAGCGGACTCGAGGGGGCAGATACGCAGTATTTT.

The V gene is TRBV13, the J gene TRBJ2-3, with D perhaps matching TRBD2 (6 bases). V was trimmed by 8 bases and J by 2 bases, leaving 14 bases between them. The CDR3 loop spans 14 amino acids. The germline CDR1 and CDR2 sequences are PRHDT and FYEKMQ (reference sequence). The DNA of the CDR3 is TGTGCCAGCGCGACCTTAGCGGACACAGATACGCAGTATTTT. It is translated as CASATLADTDTQYF.

At least ten counts were recorded for this clonotype. The chain is built from TRBV7-9 and TRBJ2-5; D uncertain. The V gene lost 2 bases and the J gene lost 4 bases, with 8 bases spanning the gap. The CDR3 loop spans 13 amino acids. CDR1 SEHNR and CDR2 FQNEAQ come from the germline V gene (reference sequence). This chain's CDR3 is CASSLQVSETQYF. CDR3 bases: TGTGCCAGCAGCTTACAAGTATCAGAGACCCAGTACTTC.

The sample holds many counts of this clonotype. The chain combines TRBV29-1 with TRBJ2-7; D not resolved. With 2 bases removed from V and 0 bases from J, the gap between germline ends came to 8 bases. CDR1 SQVTM and CDR2 ANQGSEA come from the germline V gene. This CDR3 is built from 13 residues. CDR3: CSVERDDSYEQYF. The CDR3 DNA reads as TGCAGCGTTGAAAGGGATGACTCCTACGAGCAGTACTTC.

This chain joins TRBV5-1 and TRBJ2-2, with 11 positions matching TRBD1. The CDR3 totals 15 residues. Trimming cost V 3 bases and J 8 bases; bases outside gene matches: 6. The germline CDR1 and CDR2 sequences are SGHRS and YFSETQ. CDR3 sequence reads: CASSSRTGGGGELFF. As DNA, the CDR3 is TGCGCCAGCAGCTCTCGGACAGGGGGCGGAGGGGAGCTGTTTTTT.

In its sample, this clonotype was seen many times. V is TRBV7-2 and J is TRBJ2-3; no clear D. This CDR3 spans 13 amino acids. Per the germline V gene, CDR1 is SGHTA and CDR2 is FQGNSA. Trimming shortened V by 7 bases and J by 0 bases, and 8 bases separated the two germline ends. This chain's CDR3 is CASIKTSTDTQYF. DNA of the CDR3: TGTGCCAGCATCAAGACCAGCACAGATACGCAGTATTTT.

This chain uses TRBV20-1 with TRBJ1-4; TRBD1 is a possible D gene (5 bases). The CDR3 length is 13 residues. Germline CDR1 and CDR2: DFQATT and SNEGSKA (reference sequence). Deletions cut 1 base from V and 3 bases from J, with 6 bases between. This CDR3 reads CSARGTSNEKLFF. The DNA of the CDR3 is TGCAGTGCTAGAGGGACATCTAATGAAAAACTGTTTTTT.

V and J are TRBV5-1 and TRBJ2-2; the D is unclear. Germline V gene lookup returns CDR1 SGHRS and CDR2 YFSETQ. The CDR3 consists of 14 residues. Trimming left V 6 bases short and J 6 bases short, with 15 bases between. Here the CDR3 reads CASKPSAVAGELFF. CDR3 nucleotides: TGCGCCAGCAAGCCGTCGGCTGTCGCCGGGGAGCTGTTTTTT.

The chain combines TRBV3-1 with TRBJ2-7; possible D gene TRBD2, 6 bases. Trimming stripped 1 base from V and 0 bases from J, with 16 bases between. This CDR3 is 17 amino acids long. Germline CDR1 is LGHDT and CDR2 is YNNKEL (reference sequence). The CDR3 spells CASSQAGAGLSSYEQYF. The DNA for the CDR3 is TGTGCCAGCAGCCAAGCGGGAGCGGGCCTAAGCTCCTACGAGCAGTACTTC.

This clonotype was recorded at least ten times. The genes are TRBV5-1 and TRBJ2-7; 7 nucleotides agree with TRBD2. CDR3 size: 15 residues. Germline V gives CDR1 SGHRS, CDR2 YFSETQ. J was trimmed by 2 bases and V by 2 bases; bases with no gene match: 7. The CDR3 loop is CASSFEGGPTYEQYF. The CDR3 nucleotides read TGCGCCAGCAGCTTCGAGGGAGGGCCCACCTACGAGCAGTACTTC.

The V call is TRBV6-5, the J call TRBJ2-2; 10 bases are a match to TRBD1. After removal of 4 bases from V and 1 base from J, the junction contained 3 bases not matched to a gene. This CDR3 comprises 16 residues. Germline loops: CDR1 MNHEY, CDR2 SVGAGI. The CDR3 loop is CASSSWTGGNTGELFF. CDR3 nucleotides: TGTGCCAGCAGTTCCTGGACAGGGGGGAACACCGGGGAGCTGTTTTTT.

J is TRBJ2-7 and V is TRBV6-1, with 7 bases that match TRBD1. The germline V gene encodes CDR1 MNHNS and CDR2 SASEGT. The V and J ends lost 5 bases and 5 bases, in that order; junction bases with no gene match: 12. The CDR3 extends over 15 amino acids. CDR3 coding DNA: TGTGCCAGCAGTCAGCCCCGGACAGGAGGTCACGAGCAGTACTTC. Its translation is CASSQPRTGGHEQYF.